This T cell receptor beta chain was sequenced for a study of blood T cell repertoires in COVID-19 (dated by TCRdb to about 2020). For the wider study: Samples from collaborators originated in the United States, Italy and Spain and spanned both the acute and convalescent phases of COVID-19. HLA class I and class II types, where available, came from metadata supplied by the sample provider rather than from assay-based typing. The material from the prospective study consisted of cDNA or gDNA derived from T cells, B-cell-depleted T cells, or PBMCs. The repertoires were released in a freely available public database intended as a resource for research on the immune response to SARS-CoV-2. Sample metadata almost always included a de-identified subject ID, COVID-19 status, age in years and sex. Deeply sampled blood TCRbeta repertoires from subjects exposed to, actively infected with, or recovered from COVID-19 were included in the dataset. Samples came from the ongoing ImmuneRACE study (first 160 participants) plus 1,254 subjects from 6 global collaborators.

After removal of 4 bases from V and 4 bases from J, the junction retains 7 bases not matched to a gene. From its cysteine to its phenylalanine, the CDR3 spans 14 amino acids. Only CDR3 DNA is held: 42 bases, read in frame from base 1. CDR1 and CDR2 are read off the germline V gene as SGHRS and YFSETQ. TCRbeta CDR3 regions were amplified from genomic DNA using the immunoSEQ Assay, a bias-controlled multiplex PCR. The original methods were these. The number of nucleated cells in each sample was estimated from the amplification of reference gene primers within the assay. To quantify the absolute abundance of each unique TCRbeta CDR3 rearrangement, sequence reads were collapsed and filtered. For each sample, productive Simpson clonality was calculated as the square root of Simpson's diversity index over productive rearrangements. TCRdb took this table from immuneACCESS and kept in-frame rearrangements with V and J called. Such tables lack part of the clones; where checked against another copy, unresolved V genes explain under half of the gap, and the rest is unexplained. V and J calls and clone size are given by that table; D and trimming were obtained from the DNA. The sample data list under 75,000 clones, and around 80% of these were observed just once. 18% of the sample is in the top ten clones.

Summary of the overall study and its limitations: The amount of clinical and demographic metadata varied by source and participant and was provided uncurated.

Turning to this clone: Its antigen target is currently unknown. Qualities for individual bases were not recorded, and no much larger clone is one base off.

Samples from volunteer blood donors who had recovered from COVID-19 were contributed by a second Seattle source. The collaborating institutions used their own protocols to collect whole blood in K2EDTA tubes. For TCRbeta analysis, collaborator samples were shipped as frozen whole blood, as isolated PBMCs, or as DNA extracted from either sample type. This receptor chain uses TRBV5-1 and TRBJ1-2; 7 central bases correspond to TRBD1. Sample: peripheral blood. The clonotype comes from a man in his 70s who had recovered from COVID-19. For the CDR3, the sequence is CASSPGQETYGYTF. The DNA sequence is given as TGCGCCAGCAGCCCCGGACAGGAAACCTATGGCTACACCTTC. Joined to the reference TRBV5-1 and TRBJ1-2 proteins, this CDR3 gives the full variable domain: KAGVTQTPRYLIKTRGQQVTLSCSPISGHRSVSWYQQTPGQGLQFLFEYFSETQRNKGNFPGRFSGRQFSNSRSEMNVSTLELGDSALYLCASSPGQETYGYTFGSGTRLTVV.